The 26 T cell receptor beta chains in this list originate from one sample, sequenced in a study of shared clonotypes between healthy human individuals. Measured with immunoSEQ multiplex PCR; TCRdb has only the in-frame clones, and not every one. Of around 1,900,000 clones listed, 90% to 95% were seen once; the top ten hold 1.5% to 2%. Naive CD8 populations comprised CD45RO-negative cells positively selected for CCR7, excluding terminally differentiated effector memory CD45RA+ cells. The sample taken for sequencing was naive CD8+ T cells from PBMCs. Every receptor here comes from a man between 18 and 35 years old in good health. Some clones in this sample may be carry-over from other donors' samples.

V is TRBV9 and J is TRBJ2-1; possible D gene TRBD2, 6 bases. Trimming shortened V by 2 bases and J by 7 bases, and 13 bases separated the two germline ends. The CDR3 loop spans 14 amino acids. The V gene's germline CDR1 is SGDLS and CDR2 YYNGEE. CDR3 bases: TGTGCCAGCAGCGTCCAGACTAGAGTAAATGAGCAGTTCTTC. Its protein product is CASSVQTRVNEQFF.

The chain employs TRBV6-1 and TRBJ2-7, with TRBD2 identical over 12 bases. Trimming took 3 bases from V and 2 from J; bases not matched to a gene: 5. CDR1 is MNHNS and CDR2 is SASEGT in the germline V gene. There are 16 residues in the CDR3. The CDR3 nucleotides read TGTGCCAGCAGTGAGATACTAGCGGGAGGCCCCTACGAGCAGTACTTC. It translates to CASSEILAGGPYEQYF.

Notes on this clone: Different DNA sequences within this sample yield the same CDR3. The chain is built from TRBV29-1 and TRBJ2-7; the match to TRBD1 covers 7 bases. The CDR3 is made up of 13 amino acids. Germline-derived CDR1 and CDR2 are SQVTM and ANQGSEA. Trimming at V came to 6 bases and at J to 0 bases, leaving 5 bases not matched to a gene. The CDR3 DNA is TGCAGCGTCCCGGGACAGTCCTCCTACGAGCAGTACTTC. It codes for CSVPGQSSYEQYF.

Written as DNA, the CDR3 is TGTGCCAGCAGCCGCAGGGGGCTAGAAAGTCCCTACGAGCAGTACTTC. Its translation is CASSRRGLESPYEQYF. The chain is built from TRBV27 and TRBJ2-7, with TRBD1 identical over 8 bases. The V and J ends lost 6 bases and 2 bases, in that order; junction bases with no gene match: 12. The CDR3 spans 16 residues. CDR1 MNHEY and CDR2 SMNVEV come from the germline V gene (reference sequence).

Worth noting for this clone: Other nucleotide sequences from this sample produce the same CDR3. This sequence joins TRBV27 and TRBJ2-7; D might be TRBD2 (5 bases). Germline assignment: CDR1 MNHEY and CDR2 SMNVEV (reference sequence). Trimming pared 2 bases from V and 2 bases from J, leaving 7 bases between. This CDR3 has 13 residues. The CDR3 loop is CASSLGETYEQYF. The CDR3, as DNA: TGTGCCAGCAGTTTAGGGGAGACCTACGAGCAGTACTTC.

The V call is TRBV13, the J call TRBJ2-1; TRBD2 aligns across 7 bases. The CDR3 has 17 residues. V lost 1 base to trimming and J lost 3 bases; unmatched junction nucleotides: 9. Germline CDR1 and CDR2: PRHDT and FYEKMQ (reference sequence). CDR3 nucleotide sequence: TGTGCCAGCAGCTTAGATATACGGGAGGCCCACTACAATGAGCAGTTCTTC. Its translation is CASSLDIREAHYNEQFF. The variable domain in full, completed from reference TRBV13 and TRBJ2-1, reads AAGVIQSPRHLIKEKRETATLKCYPIPRHDTVYWYQQGPGQDPQFLISFYEKMQSDKGSIPDRFSAQQFSDYHSELNMSSLELGDSALYFCASSLDIREAHYNEQFFGPGTRLTVL.

This chain joins TRBV29-1 and TRBJ2-3, with D maybe TRBD1 (6 bases). Trimming removed 3 bases from V and 3 bases from J, with 13 bases in between. Germline V gene lookup returns CDR1 SQVTM and CDR2 ANQGSEA. This CDR3 comprises 14 residues. CDR3 sequence (DNA): TGCAGCGTTGAGACAGGAGATGGGACAGATACGCAGTATTTT. It is translated as CSVETGDGTDTQYF.

This chain connects TRBV19 to TRBJ2-6; possibly TRBD1 for D (6 bases). The CDR3 runs 18 residues. Germline CDR1 LNHDA, CDR2 SQIVND (reference sequence). Trimming shortened V by 5 bases and J by 1 base, and 18 bases separated the two germline ends. The CDR3 coding sequence is TGTGCCAGTAGTGGATACAGGGTTGCGGAATCTGGGGCCAACGTCCTGACTTTC. Translation: CASSGYRVAESGANVLTF.

This rearrangement joins TRBV28 to TRBJ2-7; 8 positions match TRBD2. Germline V gene data show CDR1 as MDHEN and CDR2 as SYDVKM. V shed 3 bases and J 2 bases; nucleotides not matched to a gene: 9. CDR3 size: 16 residues. The CDR3 coding sequence is TGTGCCAGCAGTTTGGACCAGACTAGCGCTACCTACGAGCAGTACTTC. Encoded protein: CASSLDQTSATYEQYF.

The chain uses TRBV13 and TRBJ2-2, with TRBD2 as a possible D gene (5 bases). Trimming took off 5 bases at V and 5 bases at J, with 18 bases between the two ends. This CDR3 is built from 16 residues. CDR1 is PRHDT, CDR2 FYEKMQ, per germline (reference sequence). In DNA, the CDR3 is TGTGCCAGCAGCGACGGACGCGTCAGAGGGACCGGGGAGCTGTTTTTT. Its protein is CASSDGRVRGTGELFF.

This chain links TRBV10-1 with TRBJ2-7; tentative D call: TRBD2 (5 bases). The germline V and J ends were trimmed by 8 bases and 0 bases, with 20 bases remaining between them. CDR1 and CDR2 from the germline V gene are WNHNN and SYGVQD (reference sequence). The CDR3 spans 16 residues. This CDR3 reads CASPTPRGLPSYEQYF. The CDR3 DNA sequence: TGCGCCAGCCCAACCCCCCGCGGACTCCCCTCCTACGAGCAGTACTTC.

J is TRBJ2-1 and V is TRBV28; 7 bases are a match to TRBD1. The CDR3 consists of 15 residues. The germline gives CDR1 MDHEN, CDR2 SYDVKM. V shed 5 bases and J 5 bases; nucleotides not matched to a gene: 9. The CDR3 DNA reads as TGTGCCAGCAGTCCTCCTCGGACAGGCCACAATGAGCAGTTCTTC. This encodes CASSPPRTGHNEQFF.

This rearrangement joins TRBV23-1 to TRBJ2-7; 11 bases agree with TRBD1. Being an ORF, TRBV23-1 has a function that is uncertain. V was clipped by 0 bases and J by 5 bases; unmatched bases: 6. There are 16 residues in the CDR3. CDR3 coding DNA: TGCGCCAGCAGTCAATCGGCGGGACAGGGGGGCGACGAGCAGTACTTC. It encodes CASSQSAGQGGDEQYF.

The chain is built from TRBV7-9 and TRBJ2-7; 12 bases align to TRBD1. The CDR3 covers 18 residues. With V trimmed by 4 bases and J by 3 bases, 13 bases remained unmatched. Germline V gene lookup returns CDR1 SEHNR and CDR2 FQNEAQ (reference sequence). CDR3 loop: CASSSVPGQGAGRYEQYF. The CDR3 coding sequence is TGTGCCAGCAGCTCCGTCCCGGGACAGGGGGCCGGTCGCTACGAGCAGTACTTC.

The chain joins TRBV21-1 to TRBJ1-5; TRBD1, as called in the table, went unchecked against the DNA. TRBV21-1 corresponds to a pseudogene. CDR3 length equals 13 residues. CDR3 in DNA: TGTGCCAGCAGCCGGACAGGGAGGCAGCCCCAGCATTTT. The encoded protein is CASSRTGRQPQHF.

The V and J genes are TRBV18 and TRBJ2-7; D is perhaps TRBD1 (5 bases). The germline V and J ends were trimmed by 1 base and 6 bases, with 16 bases remaining between them. CDR1 KGHSH and CDR2 LQKENI come from the germline V gene. There are 15 residues in the CDR3. CDR3 nucleotides: TGTGCCAGCTCACCACGCTTTGACCCAGGGCTCGAGCAGTACTTC. It translates to CASSPRFDPGLEQYF.

The chain recombines TRBV12-2 with TRBJ1-5. TRBV12-2 is a known pseudogene. This CDR3 has 15 residues. CDR3 amino acids: CAPLEGHDSNQPQHF. CDR3 in DNA: TGTGCGCCCCTGGAGGGGCATGATAGCAATCAGCCCCAGCATTTT.

This sequence joins TRBV6-5 and TRBJ2-7, with TRBD1 matching over 10 bases. This CDR3 is built from 16 residues. After removal of 0 bases from V and 4 bases from J, the junction contained 6 bases not matched to a gene. Germline loops: CDR1 MNHEY, CDR2 SVGAGI. The CDR3 is CASSYSGGTGVYEQYF. The CDR3 DNA sequence: TGTGCCAGCAGTTACTCTGGGGGGACAGGGGTTTACGAGCAGTACTTC.

The chain joins TRBV6-5 to TRBJ2-2; the match to TRBD2 covers 9 bases. From germline, CDR1 is MNHEY and CDR2 SVGAGI. The CDR3 spans 14 residues. Unmatched junction bases numbered 8, after V lost 8 bases and J lost 7 bases. The CDR3 loop reads CASSIAGADGELFF. The CDR3 coding sequence is TGTGCCAGCTCGATAGCGGGAGCGGACGGGGAGCTGTTTTTT.

This chain links TRBV2 with TRBJ1-4; no reliable D call. V lost 1 base to trimming and J lost 0 bases, with 6 bases between them. Germline V lookup: CDR1 SNHLY, CDR2 FYNNEI. This CDR3 has 15 residues. For the CDR3, the DNA is TGTGCCAGCAGTGAAGGAACATCAACTAATGAAAAACTGTTTTTT. Its translation: CASSEGTSTNEKLFF.

The rearrangement links TRBV5-5 to TRBJ2-7; the match to TRBD1 covers 7 bases. Germline assignment: CDR1 SGHKS and CDR2 YYEKEE (reference sequence). The J segment lost 3 bases and the V segment lost 7 bases, leaving 16 bases of the junction unmatched. The CDR3 is 16 residues long. CDR3: CASGEGATTPFYEQYF. The DNA of the CDR3 is TGTGCCAGCGGCGAGGGGGCCACAACTCCATTCTACGAGCAGTACTTC.

The rearrangement links TRBV27 to TRBJ2-4, with D possibly TRBD1 on 5 matching bases. Germline V lookup: CDR1 MNHEY, CDR2 SMNVEV (reference sequence). The CDR3 is 16 residues long. V was pared by 6 bases and J by 2 bases, with 17 bases between. CDR3 loop: CASSPVYRTSKNIQYF. CDR3 bases: TGTGCCAGCAGCCCAGTTTATCGGACATCCAAAAACATTCAGTACTTC.

Note on this clone: Germline and junction disagree at one end, which may indicate a read error. The genes are TRBV5-8 and TRBJ1-1; D not resolved. This CDR3 region has 8 residues. Germline lookup yields CDR1 SGHTS and CDR2 YDEGEE. The DNA for the CDR3 is TGTGCCAGCACCCTGTATCTCTTT. Amino acids: CASTLYLF.

The chain combines TRBV28 with TRBJ1-1; D gene uncertain. V dropped 2 bases and J dropped 4 bases, with 11 bases sitting between them. The CDR3 contains 14 residues. Germline values: CDR1 MDHEN, CDR2 SYDVKM. For the CDR3, the DNA is TGTGCCAGCAGTTTAACCCCTTTGCTCACTGAAGCTTTCTTT. Translation: CASSLTPLLTEAFF.

The genes are TRBV7-9 and TRBJ2-5; 7 nucleotides line up with TRBD1. This CDR3 has 15 amino acids. Looked up from germline, CDR1 is SEHNR and CDR2 is FQNEAQ (reference sequence). V lost 4 bases, J lost 3 bases, and 8 bases stayed unmatched. The CDR3: CASSSFIDREETQYF. The CDR3 DNA is TGTGCCAGCAGCTCGTTCATCGACAGGGAAGAGACCCAGTACTTC.

The V call is TRBV27, the J call TRBJ1-2, with a weak D call TRBD1 (6 bases). The CDR3 spans 17 residues. Germline V CDR1 and CDR2: MNHEY, SMNVEV (reference sequence). V was shortened by 2 bases and J by 4 bases, with 20 bases between the two germline ends. CDR3 amino acids: CASSLRSPGEISYGYTF. The CDR3 DNA is TGTGCCAGCAGTTTACGTTCGCCAGGGGAGATAAGCTATGGCTACACCTTC.